This T cell receptor beta chain came from a study of cytomegalovirus exposure and HLA in healthy donors. The study's findings and limits: Rarity held for most TCR sequences, but there were some public TCRs that occurred in many donors. Some TCR beta chains (about 180 of them) were listed as cytomegalovirus-associated. Specific recognition of CMV antigens was confirmed in vitro for a few chains (all CMV-associated). High specificity and sensitivity for cytomegalovirus status were reported for the classifier.

Using immunoSEQ multiplex PCR, the repertoire was profiled, and TCRdb retains in-frame clones only, with some absent. This sample has over 200,000 clones, with around 89% found just once. With regard to this clone: What it recognizes is unknown.

The germline CDR1 and CDR2 sequences are SGHAT and FQDESV (reference sequence). The CDR3 has 13 residues. V was pared by 9 bases and J by 3 bases, with 14 bases between. The sample taken for sequencing was PBMCs. The TCR comes from a young woman in good health and CMV-seronegative. The chain has TRBV11-1 and TRBJ1-2; a possible D gene is TRBD1 (6 bases). The CDR3 loop reads CASGGTVDYGYTF. For the CDR3, the DNA is TGTGCCAGTGGGGGCACGGTCGACTATGGCTACACCTTC.